The rows below give T cell receptor beta chains drawn from one sample of a study of blood T cell repertoires in COVID-19. TCRdb keeps only in-frame clones here, not all; method: immunoSEQ multiplex PCR. The profile shows about 250,000 clones, 85% of them singletons. The material sequenced was peripheral blood. The receptors originated from a man aged 50 or older with active or convalescent COVID-19. CDR3s include the opening cysteine and the closing phenylalanine or tryptophan. A D gene is named only where the DNA matches it firmly. Clone size is not always given. Where it is, it says once, few, many or a class for expanded clones.

V gene: TRBV25-1
J gene: TRBJ2-7
D gene: NA
clone size: NA
CDR3 DNA: TGTGCCAGCAGTGTACCGTCGGGGGAGCAGTACTTC
CDR3 protein: CASSVPSGEQYF

V gene: TRBV7-2
J gene: TRBJ2-7
D gene: TRBD2
clone size: NA
CDR3 DNA: TGTGCCAGCAGCGACGGGGCTAGCGGGACCTACGAGCAGTACTTC
CDR3 protein: CASSDGASGTYEQYF

V gene: TRBV7-3
J gene: TRBJ2-1
D gene: TRBD2
clone size: NA
CDR3 DNA: TGTGCCAGCAGCTTAGCACCAAGCGGGGCCCTGAACGAGCAGTTCTTC
CDR3 protein: CASSLAPSGALNEQFF

V gene: TRBV9
J gene: TRBJ1-5
D gene: TRBD1
clone size: NA
CDR3 DNA: TGTGCCAGCAGCGCAAGAATTAGGGACAGCTTCCCCTGTTATAGCAATCAGCCCCAGCATTTT
CDR3 protein: CASSARIRDSFPCYSNQPQHF

V gene: TRBV6-5
J gene: TRBJ1-6
D gene: NA
clone size: few
CDR3 DNA: TGTGCCAGCAAGGGGGGGGCCTATAATAATTCACCCCTCCACTTT
CDR3 protein: CASKGGAYNNSPLHF

V gene: TRBV19
J gene: TRBJ1-1
D gene: TRBD1
clone size: NA
CDR3 DNA: TGTGCCAGTAAATTAATGAGACAGGGAGAGACTGAAGCTTTCTTT
CDR3 protein: CASKLMRQGETEAFF

V gene: TRBV3-1/TRBV3-2
J gene: TRBJ1-2
D gene: NA
clone size: NA
CDR3 DNA: TGTGCCAGCAGCCCTACCTATAACTATGGCTACACCTTC
CDR3 protein: CASSPTYNYGYTF

V gene: TRBV19
J gene: TRBJ1-4
D gene: NA
clone size: NA
CDR3 DNA: TGTGCCAGTAGTATAGGAAGTGGAGGGGAAAAACTGTTTTTT
CDR3 protein: CASSIGSGGEKLFF

V gene: TRBV25-1
J gene: TRBJ1-6
D gene: TRBD1
clone size: NA
CDR3 DNA: TGTGCCAGCAGTGAATATAAGGGGGCAAATTCACCCCTCCACTTT
CDR3 protein: CASSEYKGANSPLHF

V gene: TRBV10-2
J gene: TRBJ1-1
D gene: NA
clone size: NA
CDR3 DNA: TGCGCCAGCAGTGACTCTCGACAGGAAGGGGGATACGCTTTCTTT
CDR3 protein: CASSDSRQEGGYAFF

V gene: TRBV7-9
J gene: TRBJ1-5
D gene: NA
clone size: few
CDR3 DNA: TGTGCCAGCAGCTTAGCGTCAGGGGGCAATCAGCCCCAGCATTTT
CDR3 protein: CASSLASGGNQPQHF